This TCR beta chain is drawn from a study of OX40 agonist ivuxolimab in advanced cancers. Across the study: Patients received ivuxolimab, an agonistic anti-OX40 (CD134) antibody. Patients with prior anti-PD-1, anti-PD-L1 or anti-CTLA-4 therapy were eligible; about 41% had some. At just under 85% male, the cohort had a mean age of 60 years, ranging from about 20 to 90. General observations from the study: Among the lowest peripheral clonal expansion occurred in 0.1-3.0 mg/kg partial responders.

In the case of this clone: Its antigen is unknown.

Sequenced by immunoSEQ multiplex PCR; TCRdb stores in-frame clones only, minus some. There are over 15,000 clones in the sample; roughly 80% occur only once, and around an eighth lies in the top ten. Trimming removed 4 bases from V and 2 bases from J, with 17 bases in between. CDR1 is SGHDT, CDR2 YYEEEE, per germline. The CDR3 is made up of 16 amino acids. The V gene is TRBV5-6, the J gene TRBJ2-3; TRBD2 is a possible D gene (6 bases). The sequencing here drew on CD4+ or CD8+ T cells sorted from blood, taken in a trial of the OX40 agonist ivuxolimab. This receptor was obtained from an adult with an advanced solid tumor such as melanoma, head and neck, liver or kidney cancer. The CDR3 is CASSLARHLFTDTQYF. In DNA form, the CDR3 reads TGTGCCAGCAGCCTAGCGAGACACCTGTTCACAGATACGCAGTATTTT.